The T cell receptor (beta chain) under discussion was sequenced for a study of T cell responses to AZD1222 COVID-19 vaccine. Profiled with immunoSEQ multiplex PCR; TCRdb holds only in-frame clones, not every one. The table has around 70,000 clones, about four fifths seen once. About this clone itself: Antigen unknown.

Points from the study as a whole: Close to half of all spike-specific TCRs reportedly target regions of the variants that are unmutated. Vaccine-related CD4 TCRs covered spike, predominating at 160-218 and 743-854. Donor demographics were predominantly white British with a female majority; clonal diversity may be underestimated. Baseline seropositivity characterized only six or seven AZD1222 recipients.

The CDR3 sequence is 14 residues long. In germline, CDR1 is MDHEN, CDR2 SYDVKM. The V segment lost 6 bases and the J segment 3 bases; nucleotides outside the gene matches: 7. The sequence was obtained from an adult in good health. The sample here was peripheral blood, taken on day 0 of MenACWY control vaccination. The gene calls are TRBV28 and TRBJ2-7, with 8 bases aligning to TRBD1. CDR3 in amino acids: CASSHRQGSYEQYF. CDR3 nucleotide sequence: TGTGCCAGCAGCCACCGACAGGGGAGCTACGAGCAGTACTTC.